The present T cell receptor (beta chain) was sequenced within a study of T cell responses to AZD1222 COVID-19 vaccine. Whole-study results and caveats: Females made up more of the donors, who were largely white British, and clonal diversity may have come out too low.

Clones were sequenced by immunoSEQ multiplex PCR, and TCRdb holds only the in-frame ones, with some missing. The sample consists of 150,000 to 200,000 clones, about nine tenths of them appearing once. V was clipped by 5 bases and J by 2 bases; unmatched bases: 5. The germline CDR1 and CDR2 sequences are LNHDA and SQIVND (reference sequence). The CDR3 extends over 14 amino acids. As concerns this clone: Its antigen remains unidentified.

The sample here was peripheral blood, taken on day 0 of AZD1222 vaccination. The rearrangement uses TRBV19 and TRBJ1-1; 7 nucleotides agree with TRBD1. The TCR originated in an adult in good health. The CDR3 bases are TGTGCCAGTAGTTACGGGGACAGAAACACTGAAGCTTTCTTT. Its protein is CASSYGDRNTEAFF. Drawing the rest from reference TRBV19 and TRBJ1-1, the complete variable domain is DGGITQSPKYLFRKEGQNVTLSCEQNLNHDAMYWYRQDPGQGLRLIYYSQIVNDFQKGDIAEGYSVSREKKESFPLTVTSAQKNPTAFYLCASSYGDRNTEAFFGQGTRLTVV.